A selection of T cell receptor beta chains follows, all from one sample in a study of T cell responses to AZD1222 COVID-19 vaccine. Measured with immunoSEQ multiplex PCR; TCRdb has only the in-frame clones, and not every one. In the table there are approximately 170,000 clones, 70% to 90% of which are singletons. The material sequenced was peripheral blood, taken 28 days after the second AZD1222 dose. The receptors were gathered from an adult who received the AZD1222 COVID-19 vaccine. The CDR3 runs from the conserved cysteine through the conserved F or W. The D gene is left open where the match is weak. Some rows have no size entry. The others give once, few or many, or a class for an expanded clone.

TRBV19	TRBJ2-3	.	TRBD2	CASRTPGLAGDDTQYF	TGTGCCAGTAGAACACCGGGACTAGCGGGGGATGATACGCAGTATTTT
TRBV9	TRBJ1-1	.	.	CASSVGTENTEAFF	TGTGCCAGCAGCGTGGGTACGGAGAACACTGAAGCTTTCTTT
TRBV28	TRBJ1-6	.	.	CASSFPGTPTNSPLHF	TGTGCCAGCAGTTTCCCTGGGACGCCGACCAACTCACCCCTCCACTTT
TRBV3-1/TRBV3-2	TRBJ1-1	.	.	CASSQDLRDTEAFF	TGTGCCAGCAGCCAAGATCTGCGGGACACTGAAGCTTTCTTT
TRBV19	TRBJ1-1	once	.	CASSRRLQRGVGGTEAFF	TGTGCCAGTAGTAGACGCCTCCAGAGGGGCGTAGGGGGCACTGAAGCTTTCTTT
TRBV3-1/TRBV3-2	TRBJ2-2	once	.	CASSLGGPGELFF	TGTGCCAGCAGCCTTGGGGGACCCGGGGAGCTGTTTTTT
TRBV7-2	TRBJ2-3	.	.	CASSSSVPETDTQYF	TGTGCCAGCAGCTCAAGTGTCCCTGAAACAGATACGCAGTATTTT
TRBV19	TRBJ1-4	.	.	CASSINRGEKLFF	TGTGCCAGTAGTATAAATAGGGGTGAAAAACTGTTTTTT
TRBV5-1	TRBJ1-2	once	.	CASSLDRKANYGYTF	TGCGCCAGCAGCTTGGACAGGAAAGCTAACTATGGCTACACCTTC
TRBV30	TRBJ2-3	.	.	CACLSRQTDTQYF	TGTGCCTGTCTCAGCAGGCAAACAGATACGCAGTATTTT
TRBV7-2	TRBJ1-5	.	.	CASSLALGDKPQHF	TGTGCCAGCAGCTTAGCGTTGGGGGATAAGCCCCAGCATTTT
TRBV7-2	TRBJ2-5	.	TRBD2	CASSSSRTSGAQETQYF	TGTGCCAGCAGCTCAAGCCGGACTAGCGGGGCACAAGAGACCCAGTACTTC
TRBV19	TRBJ1-5	.	TRBD1	CASSVGQAVGNQPQHF	TGTGCCAGTAGTGTCGGACAGGCTGTGGGCAATCAGCCCCAGCATTTT
TRBV6-5	TRBJ1-3	.	.	CASISVRSTGNTIYF	TGTGCCAGCATCTCCGTGCGGTCTACTGGAAACACCATATATTTT
TRBV14	TRBJ2-1	.	TRBD1	CASSQLQGARNEQFF	TGTGCCAGCAGCCAACTACAGGGGGCGAGGAATGAGCAGTTCTTC
TRBV6-2/TRBV6-3	TRBJ2-2	.	.	CASSYRGSGTGELFF	TGTGCCAGCAGTTACAGGGGATCGGGCACCGGGGAGCTGTTTTTT
TRBV5-4	TRBJ2-1	.	.	CASSLEGLRNNEQFF	TGTGCCAGCAGCTTGGAGGGTTTACGGAACAATGAGCAGTTCTTC
TRBV28	TRBJ2-1	.	.	CATVNTGRYNEQFF	TGTGCCACCGTCAATACGGGGCGCTACAATGAGCAGTTCTTC
TRBV7-3	TRBJ1-2	.	TRBD1	CASSPGQGGYGYTF	TGTGCCAGCAGCCCCGGACAGGGCGGCTATGGCTACACCTTC
TRBV7-8	TRBJ2-7	few	TRBD2	CASSLERRTSSYEQYF	TGTGCCAGCAGCTTAGAAAGAAGGACTAGCTCCTACGAGCAGTACTTC
TRBV19	TRBJ1-2	.	.	CASTSPTYPGDGYTF	TGTGCCAGTACAAGTCCGACTTACCCAGGGGATGGCTACACCTTC
TRBV7-3	TRBJ2-2	.	.	CASSSTGTTNTGELFF	TGTGCCAGCAGCTCGACCGGGACAACGAACACCGGGGAGCTGTTTTTT